This T cell receptor (beta chain) was documented in a study of a mutant IDH1 vaccine in newly diagnosed glioma. Per germline, CDR1 MNHNS and CDR2 SASEGT. Trimming took off 8 bases at V and 5 bases at J, with 9 bases between the two ends. CDR3 length: 12 amino acids. To note about this clone: Its specificity is not known.

Clones were read by immunoSEQ multiplex PCR, and TCRdb kept only the in-frame ones, dropping some. The data contain approximately 45,000 clones, approximately 92% of them singletons. Time point: week 35, safety follow-up. Topical imiquimod accompanied each vaccine dose, which consisted of 300 ug of mutant IDH1 20-mer peptide. J is TRBJ2-2 and V is TRBV6-1; D perhaps matches TRBD2 (6 bases). Material: PBMCs, obtained from a glioma patient whose treatment included an IDH1 peptide vaccine. This clonotype was obtained from a middle-aged man with glioma. In DNA, the CDR3 is TGTGCCAGCTTGCGGGAAACCGGGGAGCTGTTTTTT. It codes for CASLRETGELFF.